A selection of T cell receptor beta chains follows, all from one sample in a study of T cell responses to AZD1222 COVID-19 vaccine. The method was immunoSEQ multiplex PCR; TCRdb's version includes in-frame clones alone and lacks a portion of them. The table records 150,000 to 200,000 clones, about 90% of them present only once. Sample: peripheral blood, taken on day 0 of AZD1222 vaccination. The receptors stem from an adult in good health. The conserved cysteine and the conserved F or W are not part of the CDR3 here.

v_call,j_call,cdr3_aa
TRBV3-1/TRBV3-2,TRBJ2-7,ASSPRPGLADALSYEQY
TRBV28,TRBJ2-6,ASSLAGLAESGANVLT
TRBV5-1,TRBJ2-2,ASSPDAGTTGELF
TRBV6-5,TRBJ2-7,ASSYTPTGPYEQY
TRBV15,TRBJ1-6,ATSRDRGVGNSPLH
TRBV9,TRBJ1-6,ASSVEYTAYNSPLH
TRBV27,TRBJ2-7,ASSFSRDKEQY
TRBV5-6,TRBJ1-3,ASSRLQGNTIY
TRBV3-1/TRBV3-2,TRBJ2-6,ASSRMGVRHSGANVLT
TRBV19,TRBJ1-1,ASTDPWRNTEAF
TRBV28,TRBJ2-5,ASSQLLGTVETQY
TRBV6-1,TRBJ1-3,ASSEASQGRNTIY
TRBV3-1/TRBV3-2,TRBJ2-5,ASSQGLRVQETQY
TRBV25-1,TRBJ2-1,ASSYPGYGNEQF
TRBV11-3,TRBJ2-2,ASSLEGTGELF
TRBV11-1,TRBJ2-7,ASSPSTGGRGQY
TRBV13,TRBJ1-1,ASSPTGGGNTEAF
TRBV19,TRBJ2-1,ASSASGRGVQDEQF
TRBV28,TRBJ1-4,ASSLSTATNEKLF
TRBV19,TRBJ1-1,ASTPGGDTEAF
TRBV30,TRBJ1-6,AWSVRAGNNSPLH
TRBV7-6,TRBJ2-3,ASSLGLAGSTDTQY
TRBV6-5,TRBJ2-7,ASSQARSYEQY
TRBV28,TRBJ1-1,ARRNTEAF
TRBV19,TRBJ1-3,ASIDRGYAGNTIY
TRBV3-1/TRBV3-2,TRBJ1-2,ASSQEQGLGYT
TRBV4-1,TRBJ2-7,ASSHPRGTGEQY
TRBV2,TRBJ2-3,ASKGPGASTDTQY
TRBV28,TRBJ2-2,ASSQDDGELF
TRBV6-2/TRBV6-3,TRBJ1-2,ASSYSTGSNYGYT
TRBV3-1/TRBV3-2,TRBJ1-5,ASSRSLQQPQH
TRBV19,TRBJ1-5,ASQGGSSNQPQH
TRBV28,TRBJ2-7,ASRLSGSYEQY
TRBV16,TRBJ1-5,ASSGQHSNQPQH
TRBV6-2/TRBV6-3,TRBJ2-5,ASSWEILGTSGLYQETQY
TRBV27,TRBJ2-7,ASKGLPDYEQY
TRBV19,TRBJ1-5,ASSIVSSGTGRQPQH